This paragraph reports one T cell receptor (beta chain). What antigen it recognizes has not been identified. Per-base quality was not reported, and no clone a single base away is much larger than it. Clipping removes 7 bases from V and 6 bases from J, with 18 as the unmatched junction base count. The germline V gene specifies SGHTA as CDR1 and FQGNSA as CDR2. From the cysteine up to the phenylalanine, the CDR3 has a length of 16 residues. This entry keeps only the CDR3 DNA: 48 bases, framed from base 1. Patients with a history of autoimmune disease or receiving systemic immunosuppression were excluded from the trial. In every dose cohort, peripheral blood was drawn for TCR sequencing at baseline, cycle 4 day 1, and cycle 7 day 1. Samples came from an open-label, multicenter, first-in-human phase I dose-escalation trial of ivuxolimab. The trial enrolled adults with locally advanced or metastatic head and neck squamous cell, hepatocellular, melanoma or renal cell carcinoma. Before TCR sequencing, CD4+ T cells and CD8+ T cells from peripheral blood were sorted into separate populations.

The record originates from a study of OX40 agonist ivuxolimab in advanced cancers. Regarding the complete study: The costimulatory receptor OX40 (CD134) was targeted by ivuxolimab, a fully human IgG2 agonistic monoclonal antibody. A male proportion of roughly 80% and a mean age of approximately 62 years, ranging from roughly 23 to 79, were recorded for the dose-escalation cohort. Intravenous ivuxolimab was administered to patients every 2 weeks at six dose levels: 0.01, 0.1, 0.3, 1.5, 3 and 10 mg/kg. The point of sequencing TCRbeta in the periphery was to test whether ivuxolimab changed TCR sequence diversity and drove clonal T-cell expansion. Patients were allowed to have had prior anti-PD-1, anti-PD-L1 or anti-CTLA-4 therapy, and approximately 40% of the dose-escalation patients had previously received checkpoint inhibitors. Partial responses were achieved by three dose-escalation patients, of whom one had hepatocellular carcinoma and two had cutaneous melanoma. Among the 52 dose-escalation patients, about 19 had hepatocellular carcinoma, around 15 melanoma, 9 renal cell carcinoma and 9 head and neck cancer. The paper describes the monotherapy dose-escalation part (N of about 47 patients) of the phase I trial of ivuxolimab.

For sequencing of the TCRbeta CDR3 region, genomic DNA was extracted from the sorted cells. The immunoSEQ Assay was used to sequence the TCRbeta CDR3 regions. The table was pulled from immuneACCESS by TCRdb, which kept in-frame rearrangements only. Such tables lose some clones; where checked, under half of the loss comes from unresolved V genes, and the rest has no known cause. In this sample the table shows about 150,000 clones, 94% of which occur a single time. Around 0.31% of the sample is in the top ten clones. The paper's findings and limits, for the study overall: Antigen specificity was not determined for the clonally expanded peripheral T cells. At doses from 0.1 to 3.0 mg/kg, clonal expansion was seen in both CD4+ and CD8+ blood T cells between baseline and week 6. In the 0.1-3.0 mg/kg groups, partial responders were among the patients with the lowest normalized peripheral clonal expansion, particularly in CD8+ T cells. On average, CD8+ T cells showed more expanded clones than CD4+ T cells after ivuxolimab. Low levels of normalized T-cell clonal expansion were also seen in some nonresponding patients.

This receptor was identified in an adult with an advanced solid tumor such as melanoma, head and neck, liver or kidney cancer. Source: CD4+ or CD8+ T cells sorted from blood, taken in a trial of the OX40 agonist ivuxolimab. The sequence links TRBV7-2 to TRBJ2-7; 7 bases in between match TRBD2. The DNA sequence follows: TGTGCCAGCATTCCCGTAGCGGGCTTTATTCCCTCCGAGCAGTACTTC. Its protein product is CASIPVAGFIPSEQYF.